One and the same sample provided the 13 T cell receptor beta chains below, sequenced in a study of CD8+ T cells in alopecia areata. The treatment was: oral pan-JAK inhibitor, 5-10 mg twice daily. RNA was extracted and reverse transcribed into cDNA as the sequencing template. Assay: immunoSEQ multiplex PCR; the TCRdb copy retains only in-frame clones and omits some. The sample holds about 210,000 clones; 50% to 75% are singletons and the top ten take around 4.2%. This specimen was CD4+ T cells sorted from blood, taken at week 4, from a patient treated with tofacitinib. The receptors stem from a human donor with alopecia areata.

The chain combines TRBV4-3 with TRBJ1-6, with D possibly matching TRBD1 (5 bases). CDR1 is LGHNA and CDR2 is YSLEER in the germline V gene. The length of the CDR3 is 15 residues. Trimming pared 1 base from V and 13 bases from J, leaving 17 bases between. CDR3 nucleotide sequence: TGCGCCAGCAGCCAAGTCATCTGGGGGGATCGCCCCCTCCACTTT. Protein: CASSQVIWGDRPLHF.

Only a few counts were recorded for this clone. This sample also contains other DNA sequences that code for the same CDR3. J is TRBJ2-1 and V is TRBV30; TRBD2 matches 10 bases. V dropped 0 bases and J dropped 7; count of bases not matched to a gene: 3. Germline V gene data show CDR1 as GTSNPN and CDR2 as SVGIG (reference sequence). This CDR3 contains 14 residues. The CDR3 is CAWSVLSGGNEQFF. The CDR3, as DNA: TGTGCCTGGAGTGTACTTAGCGGGGGGAATGAGCAGTTCTTC.

This clone has only one observation. The V call is TRBV29-1, the J call TRBJ1-1; D is ambiguous. V lost 5 bases to trimming and J lost 7 bases, with 11 bases between them. The germline V gene has CDR1 SQVTM and CDR2 ANQGSEA. The CDR3 sequence is 11 residues long. The CDR3 is CSVSSGFEAFF. DNA of the CDR3: TGCAGCGTTAGTAGTGGCTTTGAAGCTTTCTTT.

The chain is built from TRBV27 and TRBJ2-1, with TRBD2 identical over 11 bases. Losses at the gene ends were 5 bases for V and 5 bases for J; bases not matched to a gene: 5. Per the germline V gene, CDR1 is MNHEY and CDR2 is SMNVEV (reference sequence). The CDR3 consists of 15 residues. CDR3 loop: CASSRGTSGNNEQFF. CDR3 DNA: TGTGCCAGCAGTAGAGGGACTAGCGGAAACAATGAGCAGTTCTTC.

This chain connects TRBV9 to TRBJ2-2; D possibly corresponds to TRBD2 (6 bases). The V gene's germline CDR1 is SGDLS and CDR2 YYNGEE. V was trimmed by 0 bases and J by 0 bases, leaving 12 bases between them. The CDR3 consists of 17 residues. The CDR3 here is CASSVAPAGTNTGELFF. The CDR3 DNA reads TGTGCCAGCAGCGTAGCTCCGGCGGGGACGAACACCGGGGAGCTGTTTTTT. Drawing the rest from reference TRBV9 and TRBJ2-2, the complete variable domain is DSGVTQTPKHLITATGQRVTLRCSPRSGDLSVYWYQQSLDQGLQFLIQYYNGEERAKGNILERFSAQQFPDLHSELNLSSLELGDSALYFCASSVAPAGTNTGELFFGEGSRLTVL.

The chain's CDR3 is CSFEGAGTNIQYF. The CDR3 nucleotides are TGCAGCTTCGAGGGTGCGGGGACGAACATTCAGTACTTC. This rearrangement joins TRBV29-1 to TRBJ2-4; tentative D call: TRBD2 (6 bases). In germline, CDR1 is SQVTM, CDR2 ANQGSEA. The CDR3 runs 13 residues. Trimming took off 8 bases at V and 7 bases at J, with 18 bases between the two ends. Supplemented by reference TRBV29-1 and TRBJ2-4, the full variable domain reads SAVISQKPSRDICQRGTSLTIQCQVDSQVTMMFWYRQQPGQSLTLIATANQGSEATYESGFVIDKFPISRPNLTFSTLTVSNMSPEDSSIYLCSFEGAGTNIQYFGAGTRLSVL.

V is TRBV25-1 and J is TRBJ1-6, with D maybe TRBD1 (6 bases). V shed 3 bases and J shed 9 bases, with 12 bases lying between them. This CDR3 contains 14 residues. Germline V gives CDR1 MGHDK, CDR2 SYGVNS. CDR3 region: CASSDAGGRSPLHF. The CDR3 region has the DNA TGTGCCAGCAGTGACGCTGGGGGCCGTTCACCCCTCCACTTT.

The genes are TRBV28 and TRBJ2-7, with 7 nucleotides matching TRBD1. After removal of 6 bases from V and 2 bases from J, the junction contained 4 bases not matched to a gene. CDR3 length equals 13 residues. Per the germline V gene, CDR1 is MDHEN and CDR2 is SYDVKM. CDR3 region: CASRAQGTYEQYF. The CDR3 DNA reads TGTGCCAGCAGGGCACAGGGGACCTACGAGCAGTACTTC.

The table lists this clone with a few counts. The chain carries TRBV6-5 and TRBJ1-1, with D possibly matching TRBD1 (5 bases). The CDR3 length is 14 residues. V was pared by 4 bases and J by 4 bases, with 13 bases between. The germline CDR1 and CDR2 sequences are MNHEY and SVGAGI. DNA of the CDR3: TGTGCCAGCAGTTCCAGGGATGGGAGCACTGAAGCTTTCTTT. This translates into CASSSRDGSTEAFF.

V is TRBV11-3 and J is TRBJ2-7; either TRBD1 or TRBD2 may fit D (6 bases each). V lost 5 bases, J lost 2 bases, and 13 bases lay in between. CDR1 and CDR2 (germline): SGHNT, YENEEA. The CDR3 consists of 14 residues. The CDR3 is CASSQVGGPYEQYF. In DNA form, the CDR3 reads TGTGCCAGCAGCCAGGTCGGGGGCCCCTACGAGCAGTACTTC.

The rearrangement joins TRBV29-1 to TRBJ1-1; perhaps TRBD1 as D (6 bases). Germline V gene lookup returns CDR1 SQVTM and CDR2 ANQGSEA. The ends were cut back, 7 bases at V and 3 bases at J, with 9 bases in the middle. The CDR3 covers 11 residues. CDR3 coding DNA: TGCAGCGGAGACAGGTACACTGAAGCTTTCTTT. Residues: CSGDRYTEAFF. The whole variable domain, filled in from reference TRBV29-1 and TRBJ1-1, reads SAVISQKPSRDICQRGTSLTIQCQVDSQVTMMFWYRQQPGQSLTLIATANQGSEATYESGFVIDKFPISRPNLTFSTLTVSNMSPEDSSIYLCSGDRYTEAFFGQGTRLTVV.

The CDR3 region has the DNA TGCAGCGTTGAAGAGCCGGGGACAGGCCTTGCCTACGAGCAGTACTTC. Translating it yields CSVEEPGTGLAYEQYF. J is TRBJ2-7 and V is TRBV29-1; 8 bases are shared with TRBD1. This CDR3 spans 16 amino acids. In germline, CDR1 is SQVTM, CDR2 ANQGSEA. With 0 bases clipped from V and 2 bases from J, the junction kept 9 bases outside the gene matches.

The rearrangement links TRBV2 to TRBJ2-1; 7 nucleotides align to TRBD2. Germline CDR1 reads SNHLY; CDR2 reads FYNNEI. The CDR3 runs 15 residues. After removal of 4 bases from V and 1 base from J, the junction contained 4 bases not matched to a gene. The CDR3 spells CASSGAGLSYNEQFF. In DNA form, the CDR3 reads TGTGCCAGCAGTGGAGCGGGACTATCCTACAATGAGCAGTTCTTC. Filled out from reference TRBV2 and TRBJ2-1, the complete variable domain reads EPEVTQTPSHQVTQMGQEVILRCVPISNHLYFYWYRQILGQKVEFLVSFYNNEISEKSEIFDDQFSVERPDGSNFTLKIRSTKLEDSAMYFCASSGAGLSYNEQFFGPGTRLTVL.